Listed here is a single T cell receptor (beta chain). The sample belongs to a study of T cell changes during pregnancy in multiple sclerosis. The repertoire was sequenced with immunoSEQ multiplex PCR; TCRdb's copy has only in-frame clones and lacks some. The profile shows under 50,000 clones, over 85% of them singletons. Germline values: CDR1 SGHDN, CDR2 FVKESK. The CDR3 is 17 amino acids. V shed 6 bases and J 1 base; nucleotides not matched to a gene: 13. The V and J genes are TRBV14 and TRBJ2-5; the match to TRBD2 covers 8 bases. The TCR sequence derives from a female donor with multiple sclerosis, enrolled in a pregnancy study. Sequencing was performed on CD8+ T cells from peripheral blood mononuclear cells, taken after pregnancy. The CDR3 reads CASSLAGWFMGQETQYF. The CDR3 DNA sequence: TGTGCCAGCAGTTTAGCGGGGTGGTTCATGGGCCAAGAGACCCAGTACTTC. The complete variable domain, with remaining parts taken from reference TRBV14 and TRBJ2-5, reads EAGVTQFPSHSVIEKGQTVTLRCDPISGHDNLYWYRRVMGKEIKFLLHFVKESKQDESGMPNNRFLAERTGGTYSTLKVQPAELEDSGVYFCASSLAGWFMGQETQYFGPGTRLLVL.